The subject of this entry is one T cell receptor (beta chain). Its specificity is not known. Amplification used 60 Vbeta primers and 13 Jbeta primers. In the authors' workflow: An analysis performed later counted roughly 80 million unique TCR beta chains (roughly 11 million of them shared). Using immunoSEQ multiplex PCR, the repertoire was profiled, and TCRdb retains in-frame clones only, with some absent. Clone size and the V and J calls come from that table; the DNA yielded D and trimming. The sample includes around 70,000 clones. These data come from a study of cytomegalovirus exposure and HLA in healthy donors. Study-level findings and limits: Later work found most CMV-associated TCR beta chains apparently HLA-restricted. Donors were assumed by presence/absence analyses to have roughly uniform sequencing depth.

V dropped 2 bases and J dropped 9; count of bases not matched to a gene: 8. The CDR3 spans 14 residues. Germline loops: CDR1 MNHEY, CDR2 SMNVEV (reference sequence). Source material: PBMCs. The clonotype comes from a man in his forties in good health and CMV-seronegative. V usage is TRBV27 and J usage is TRBJ2-7, with 9 nucleotides matching TRBD1. CDR3 loop: CASSLTGQGHVQYF. The CDR3 DNA sequence: TGTGCCAGCAGTTTAACAGGACAGGGGCACGTGCAGTACTTC.